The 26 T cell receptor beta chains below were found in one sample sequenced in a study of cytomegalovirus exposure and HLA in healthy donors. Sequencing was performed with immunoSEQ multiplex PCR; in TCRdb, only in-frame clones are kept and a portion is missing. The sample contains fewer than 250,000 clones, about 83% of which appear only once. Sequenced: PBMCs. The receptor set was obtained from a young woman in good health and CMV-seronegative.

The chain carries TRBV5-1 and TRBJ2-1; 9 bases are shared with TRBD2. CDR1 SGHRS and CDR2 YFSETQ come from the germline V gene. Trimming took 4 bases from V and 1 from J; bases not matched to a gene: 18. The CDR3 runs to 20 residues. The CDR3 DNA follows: TGCGCCAGCAGCCCGGATATAGCGGGGGCCCGCCTTCGTTCCTACAATGAGCAGTTCTTC. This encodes CASSPDIAGARLRSYNEQFF. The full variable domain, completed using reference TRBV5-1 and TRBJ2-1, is KAGVTQTPRYLIKTRGQQVTLSCSPISGHRSVSWYQQTPGQGLQFLFEYFSETQRNKGNFPGRFSGRQFSNSRSEMNVSTLELGDSALYLCASSPDIAGARLRSYNEQFFGPGTRLTVL.

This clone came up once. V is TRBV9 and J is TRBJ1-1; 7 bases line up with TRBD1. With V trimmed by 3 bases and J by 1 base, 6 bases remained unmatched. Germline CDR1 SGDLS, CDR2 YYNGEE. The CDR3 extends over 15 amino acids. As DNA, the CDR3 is TGTGCCAGCAGCGCCCCTAGGGGGCCGAACACTGAAGCTTTCTTT. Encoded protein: CASSAPRGPNTEAFF.

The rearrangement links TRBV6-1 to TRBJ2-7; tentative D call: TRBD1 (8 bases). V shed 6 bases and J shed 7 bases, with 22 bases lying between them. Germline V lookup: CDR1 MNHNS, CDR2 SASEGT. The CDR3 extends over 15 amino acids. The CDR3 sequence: CASRARQGTTGEQYF. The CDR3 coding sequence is TGTGCCAGCAGAGCGCGACAGGGGACTACTGGTGAGCAGTACTTC.

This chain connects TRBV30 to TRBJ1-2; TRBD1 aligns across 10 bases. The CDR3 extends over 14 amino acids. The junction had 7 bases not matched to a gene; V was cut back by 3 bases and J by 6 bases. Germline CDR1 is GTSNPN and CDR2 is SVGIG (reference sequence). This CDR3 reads CAWRWTGGYDGYTF. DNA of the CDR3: TGTGCCTGGAGGTGGACAGGGGGATACGATGGCTACACCTTC.

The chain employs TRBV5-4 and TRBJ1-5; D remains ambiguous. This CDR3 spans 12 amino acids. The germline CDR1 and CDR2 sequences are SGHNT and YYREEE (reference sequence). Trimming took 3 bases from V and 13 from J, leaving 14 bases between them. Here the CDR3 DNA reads TGTGCCAGCAGCTACCCCGAGGGAAGGCAGCATTTT. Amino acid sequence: CASSYPEGRQHF.

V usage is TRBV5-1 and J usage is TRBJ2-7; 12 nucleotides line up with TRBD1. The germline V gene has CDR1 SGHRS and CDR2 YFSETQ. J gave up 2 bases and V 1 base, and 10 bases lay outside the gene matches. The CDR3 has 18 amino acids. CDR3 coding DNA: TGCGCCAGCAGCTTGCGAGGGACAGGGGGCGTAAGACCCTACGAGCAGTACTTC. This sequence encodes CASSLRGTGGVRPYEQYF.

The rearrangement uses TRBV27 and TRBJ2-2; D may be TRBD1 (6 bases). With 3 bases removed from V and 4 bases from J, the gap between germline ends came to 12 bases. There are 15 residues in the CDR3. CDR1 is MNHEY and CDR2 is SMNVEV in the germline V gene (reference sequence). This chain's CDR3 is CASSLGQGSTGELFF. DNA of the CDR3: TGTGCCAGCAGTTTGGGTCAGGGGTCCACCGGGGAGCTGTTTTTT.

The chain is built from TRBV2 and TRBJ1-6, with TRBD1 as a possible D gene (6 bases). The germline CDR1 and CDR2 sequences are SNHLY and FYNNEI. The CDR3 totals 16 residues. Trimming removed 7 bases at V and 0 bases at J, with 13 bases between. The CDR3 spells CASTLDSSSYNSPLHF. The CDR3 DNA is TGTGCCAGCACCTTGGACAGTAGCTCCTATAATTCACCCCTCCACTTT. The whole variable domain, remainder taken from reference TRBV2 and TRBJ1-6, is EPEVTQTPSHQVTQMGQEVILRCVPISNHLYFYWYRQILGQKVEFLVSFYNNEISEKSEIFDDQFSVERPDGSNFTLKIRSTKLEDSAMYFCASTLDSSSYNSPLHFGNGTRLTVT.

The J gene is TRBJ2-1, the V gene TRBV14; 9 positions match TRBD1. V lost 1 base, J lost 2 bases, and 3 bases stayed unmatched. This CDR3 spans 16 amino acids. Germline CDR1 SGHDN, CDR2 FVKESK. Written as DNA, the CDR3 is TGTGCCAGCAGCCAAGCCGGGACAGGGCCCTACAATGAGCAGTTCTTC. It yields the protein CASSQAGTGPYNEQFF.

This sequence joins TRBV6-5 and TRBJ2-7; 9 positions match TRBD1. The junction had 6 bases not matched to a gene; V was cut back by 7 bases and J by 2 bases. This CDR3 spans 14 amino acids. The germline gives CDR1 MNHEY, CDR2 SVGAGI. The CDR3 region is CASNRGQGPYEQYF. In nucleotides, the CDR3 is TGTGCCAGCAATAGAGGACAGGGGCCCTACGAGCAGTACTTC.

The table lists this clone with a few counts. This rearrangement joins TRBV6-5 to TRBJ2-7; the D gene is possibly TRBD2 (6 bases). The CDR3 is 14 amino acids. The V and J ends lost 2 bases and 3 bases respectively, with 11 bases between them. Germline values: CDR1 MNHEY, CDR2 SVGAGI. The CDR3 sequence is CASSYVAGLYEQYF. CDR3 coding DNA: TGTGCCAGCAGTTACGTGGCGGGGCTCTACGAGCAGTACTTC.

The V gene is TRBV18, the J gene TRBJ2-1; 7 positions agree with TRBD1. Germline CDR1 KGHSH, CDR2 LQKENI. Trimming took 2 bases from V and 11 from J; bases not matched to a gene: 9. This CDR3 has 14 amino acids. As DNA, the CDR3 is TGTGCCAGCTCACCATCCGGGACAGCCGCAAAGCAGTTCTTC. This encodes CASSPSGTAAKQFF.

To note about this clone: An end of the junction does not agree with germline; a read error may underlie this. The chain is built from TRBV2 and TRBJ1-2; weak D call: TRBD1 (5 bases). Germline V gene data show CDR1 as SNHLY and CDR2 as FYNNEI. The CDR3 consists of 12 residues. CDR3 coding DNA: TGTGCCAGCAGGGGTTCGGGGGTAGAAGTCTTCTTC. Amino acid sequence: CASRGSGVEVFF.

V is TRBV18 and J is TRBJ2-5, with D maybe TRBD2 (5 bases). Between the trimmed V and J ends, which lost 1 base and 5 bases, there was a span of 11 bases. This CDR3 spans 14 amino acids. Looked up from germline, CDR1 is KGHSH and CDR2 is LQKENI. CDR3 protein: CASSPQRLRETQYF. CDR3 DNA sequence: TGTGCCAGCTCACCACAGCGGTTGAGGGAGACCCAGTACTTC.

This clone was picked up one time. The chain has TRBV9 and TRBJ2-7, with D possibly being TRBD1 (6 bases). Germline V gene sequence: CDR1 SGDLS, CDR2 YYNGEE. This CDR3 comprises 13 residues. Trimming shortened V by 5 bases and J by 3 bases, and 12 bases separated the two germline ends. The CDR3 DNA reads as TGTGCCAGCAGTGGTCAGGGGATCTACGAGCAGTACTTC. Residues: CASSGQGIYEQYF.

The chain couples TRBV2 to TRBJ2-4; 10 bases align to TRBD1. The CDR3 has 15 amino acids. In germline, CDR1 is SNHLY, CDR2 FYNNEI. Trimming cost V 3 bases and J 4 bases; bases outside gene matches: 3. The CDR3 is CASSEGGQGKNIQYF. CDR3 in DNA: TGTGCCAGCAGTGAGGGGGGACAGGGGAAAAACATTCAGTACTTC.

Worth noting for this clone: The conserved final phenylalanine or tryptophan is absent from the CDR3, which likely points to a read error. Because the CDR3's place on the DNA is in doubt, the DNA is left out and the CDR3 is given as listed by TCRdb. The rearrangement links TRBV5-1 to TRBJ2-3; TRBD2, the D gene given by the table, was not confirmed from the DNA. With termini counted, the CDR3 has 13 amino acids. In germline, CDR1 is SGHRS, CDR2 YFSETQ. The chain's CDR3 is CASSSDGTRGFKI.

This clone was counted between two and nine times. The CDR3 sequence: CASCTSGQETQYF. The CDR3 DNA reads as TGTGCCAGCTGTACTAGCGGTCAAGAGACCCAGTACTTC. The V call is TRBV2, the J call TRBJ2-5; 8 bases agree with TRBD2. The junction had 4 bases not matched to a gene; V was cut back by 8 bases and J by 2 bases. This CDR3 is 13 amino acids long. In germline, CDR1 is SNHLY, CDR2 FYNNEI. Together with reference TRBV2 and TRBJ2-5, the CDR3 gives the full variable domain: EPEVTQTPSHQVTQMGQEVILRCVPISNHLYFYWYRQILGQKVEFLVSFYNNEISEKSEIFDDQFSVERPDGSNFTLKIRSTKLEDSAMYFCASCTSGQETQYFGPGTRLLVL.

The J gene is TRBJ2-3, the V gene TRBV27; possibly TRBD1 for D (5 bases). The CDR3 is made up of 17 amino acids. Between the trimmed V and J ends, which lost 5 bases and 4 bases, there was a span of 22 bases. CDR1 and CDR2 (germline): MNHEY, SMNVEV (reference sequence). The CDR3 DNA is TGTGCCAGCAGTCGGACACCCCGCCCCGCAGGCGCAGATACGCAGTATTTT. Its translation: CASSRTPRPAGADTQYF.

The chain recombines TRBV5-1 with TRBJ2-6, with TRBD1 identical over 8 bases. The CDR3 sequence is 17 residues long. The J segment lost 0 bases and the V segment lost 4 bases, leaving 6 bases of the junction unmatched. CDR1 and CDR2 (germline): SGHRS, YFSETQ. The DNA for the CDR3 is TGCGCCAGCAGCCCCGGGACAGGTCCCTCTGGGGCCAACGTCCTGACTTTC. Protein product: CASSPGTGPSGANVLTF.

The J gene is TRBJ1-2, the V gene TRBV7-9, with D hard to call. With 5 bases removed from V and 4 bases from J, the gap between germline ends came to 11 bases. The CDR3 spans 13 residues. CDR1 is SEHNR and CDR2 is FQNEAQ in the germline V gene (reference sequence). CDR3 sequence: CASSPSGGYGYTF. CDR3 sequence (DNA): TGTGCCAGCAGCCCAAGCGGCGGCTATGGCTACACCTTC.

The CDR3 nucleotides are TGTGCCAGCTCATCCCTGGACAGCGAAAAACTGTTTTTT. Its translation: CASSSLDSEKLFF. The rearrangement links TRBV18 to TRBJ1-4, with D possibly being TRBD1 (6 bases). The V gene's germline CDR1 is KGHSH and CDR2 LQKENI. The CDR3 is made up of 13 amino acids. The germline V and J ends were trimmed by 5 bases and 8 bases, with 12 bases remaining between them.

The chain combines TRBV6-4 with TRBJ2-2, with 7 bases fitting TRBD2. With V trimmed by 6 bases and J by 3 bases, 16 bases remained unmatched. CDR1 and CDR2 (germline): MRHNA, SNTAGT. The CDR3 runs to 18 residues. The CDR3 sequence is CASSATAGGGGYTGELFF. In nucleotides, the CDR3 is TGTGCCAGCAGCGCGACTGCAGGTGGGGGGGGATACACCGGGGAGCTGTTTTTT.

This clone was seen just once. The CDR3 nucleotides are TGTGCCAGCAGCTTAGTCGGTCTGAACTATGGCTACACCTTC. Its translation: CASSLVGLNYGYTF. The J gene is TRBJ1-2, the V gene TRBV7-2; D unresolved. The CDR3 contains 14 residues. CDR1 is SGHTA and CDR2 is FQGNSA in the germline V gene. With 1 base removed from V and 2 bases from J, the gap between germline ends came to 8 bases.

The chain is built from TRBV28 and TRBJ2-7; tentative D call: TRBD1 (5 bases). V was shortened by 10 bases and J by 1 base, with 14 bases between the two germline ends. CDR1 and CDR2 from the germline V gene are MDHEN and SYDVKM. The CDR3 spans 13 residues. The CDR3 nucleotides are TGTGCCACCAGGGTAGCTCTATCCTACGAGCAGTACTTC. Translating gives CATRVALSYEQYF. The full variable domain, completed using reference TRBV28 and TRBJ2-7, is DVKVTQSSRYLVKRTGEKVFLECVQDMDHENMFWYRQDPGLGLRLIYFSYDVKMKEKGDIPEGYSVSREKKERFSLILESASTNQTSMYLCATRVALSYEQYFGPGTRLTVT.

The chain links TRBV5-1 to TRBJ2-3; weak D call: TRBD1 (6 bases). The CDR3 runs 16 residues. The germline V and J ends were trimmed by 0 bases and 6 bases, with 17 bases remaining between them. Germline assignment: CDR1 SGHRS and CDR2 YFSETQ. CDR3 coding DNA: TGCGCCAGCAGCTTGGGAGTAAACAGGGCGACCGATACGCAGTATTTT. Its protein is CASSLGVNRATDTQYF. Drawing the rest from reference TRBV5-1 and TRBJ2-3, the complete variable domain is KAGVTQTPRYLIKTRGQQVTLSCSPISGHRSVSWYQQTPGQGLQFLFEYFSETQRNKGNFPGRFSGRQFSNSRSEMNVSTLELGDSALYLCASSLGVNRATDTQYFGPGTRLTVL.